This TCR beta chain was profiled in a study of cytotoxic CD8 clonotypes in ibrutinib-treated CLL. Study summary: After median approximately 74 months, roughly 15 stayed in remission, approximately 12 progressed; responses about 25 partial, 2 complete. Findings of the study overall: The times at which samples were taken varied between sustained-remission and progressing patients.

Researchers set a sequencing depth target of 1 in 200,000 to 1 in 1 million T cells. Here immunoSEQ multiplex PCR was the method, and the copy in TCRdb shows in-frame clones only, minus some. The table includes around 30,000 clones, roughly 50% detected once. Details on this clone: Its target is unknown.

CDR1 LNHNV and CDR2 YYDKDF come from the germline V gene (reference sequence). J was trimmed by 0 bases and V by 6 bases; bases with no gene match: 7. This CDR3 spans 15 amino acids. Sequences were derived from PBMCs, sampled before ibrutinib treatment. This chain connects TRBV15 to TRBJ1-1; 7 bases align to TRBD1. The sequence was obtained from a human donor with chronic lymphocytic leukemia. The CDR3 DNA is TGTGCCACCAGAAAAGTCCAGGGGGTGAACACTGAAGCTTTCTTT. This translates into CATRKVQGVNTEAFF.